One sample yielded the 7 T cell receptor beta chains listed below, sequenced in a study of T cell changes during pregnancy in multiple sclerosis (dated by TCRdb to the late 2010s). Library preparation employed the immunoSEQ multiplex PCR assay. This immuneACCESS table, as held by TCRdb, lists in-frame sequences with V and J called but not all clones. Of the missing ones, under half trace to an unresolved V gene in checked studies; the others have no known cause. The table for this sample lists tens of thousands of clones; approximately 93% of them were counted only once. The ten largest clonotypes hold about 2% of the sample. Sample: peripheral blood, taken in the second trimester of pregnancy. These receptors were obtained from a female donor with multiple sclerosis, enrolled in a pregnancy study.

V and J are TRBV19 and TRBJ2-7; the D is unclear. Germline V lookup: CDR1 LNHDA, CDR2 SQIVND (reference sequence). Trimming left V 3 bases short and J 4 bases short, with 16 bases between. This CDR3 has 15 residues. Here the CDR3 reads CASSIMAGPAYEQYF. The CDR3 DNA follows: TGTGCCAGTAGTATTATGGCAGGTCCTGCATACGAGCAGTACTTC. Based on the CDR3 plus reference TRBV19 and TRBJ2-7, the full variable domain is DGGITQSPKYLFRKEGQNVTLSCEQNLNHDAMYWYRQDPGQGLRLIYYSQIVNDFQKGDIAEGYSVSREKKESFPLTVTSAQKNPTAFYLCASSIMAGPAYEQYFGPGTRLTVT.

A few counts support this clone. The genes are TRBV28 and TRBJ2-1; 15 bases match TRBD2. Germline V gene lookup returns CDR1 MDHEN and CDR2 SYDVKM. V was clipped by 8 bases and J by 3 bases; unmatched bases: 8. The CDR3 loop spans 17 amino acids. The CDR3 coding sequence is TGTGCCAGCGGGGGACTAGCGGGGGGAGGGGTCTACAATGAGCAGTTCTTC. Encoded protein: CASGGLAGGGVYNEQFF.

The CDR3 DNA reads TGTGCCAGCTCACTTAACCGGGACTCGGCTTTCTTT. This gives the protein CASSLNRDSAFF. V usage is TRBV18 and J usage is TRBJ1-1; tentatively, D is TRBD1 (5 bases). The V gene lost 4 bases and the J gene lost 11 bases, with 14 bases spanning the gap. Germline V gene sequence: CDR1 KGHSH, CDR2 LQKENI. The CDR3 loop spans 12 amino acids.

The J gene is TRBJ2-6, the V gene TRBV4-3; TRBD1 might be the D (6 bases). V was cut by 1 base and J by 0 bases, with 10 bases left in between. Germline V CDR1 and CDR2: LGHNA, YSLEER. The CDR3 is made up of 17 amino acids. CDR3 nucleotide sequence: TGCGCCAGCAGCCAAGGACAGGAGTACTCTGGGGCCAACGTCCTGACTTTC. This gives the protein CASSQGQEYSGANVLTF.

V gene TRBV20-1 combines with J gene TRBJ2-1; no firm D call. The germline gives CDR1 DFQATT, CDR2 SNEGSKA (reference sequence). V was cut by 5 bases and J by 13 bases, with 15 bases left in between. The CDR3 loop spans 11 amino acids. The CDR3: CSAGPDSNQFF. The CDR3 bases are TGCAGTGCTGGCCCAGACTCTAACCAGTTCTTC.

The chain recombines TRBV5-6 with TRBJ2-5; no clear D gene. V lost 4 bases and J lost 2, with 3 bases in between. The germline gives CDR1 SGHDT, CDR2 YYEEEE. The CDR3 totals 11 residues. CDR3 coding DNA: TGTGCCAGCAGCCATCAAGAGACCCAGTACTTC. It encodes CASSHQETQYF.

This clone came up a few times. V usage is TRBV6-4 and J usage is TRBJ2-1; 8 nucleotides align to TRBD2. The CDR3 runs to 15 residues. Germline values: CDR1 MRHNA, CDR2 SNTAGT. V was pared by 0 bases and J by 4 bases, with 2 bases of the junction left unmatched. The CDR3 nucleotides read TGTGCCAGCAGTGACTCTGGCGGGGGGTACAATGAGCAGTTCTTC. This sequence encodes CASSDSGGGYNEQFF.